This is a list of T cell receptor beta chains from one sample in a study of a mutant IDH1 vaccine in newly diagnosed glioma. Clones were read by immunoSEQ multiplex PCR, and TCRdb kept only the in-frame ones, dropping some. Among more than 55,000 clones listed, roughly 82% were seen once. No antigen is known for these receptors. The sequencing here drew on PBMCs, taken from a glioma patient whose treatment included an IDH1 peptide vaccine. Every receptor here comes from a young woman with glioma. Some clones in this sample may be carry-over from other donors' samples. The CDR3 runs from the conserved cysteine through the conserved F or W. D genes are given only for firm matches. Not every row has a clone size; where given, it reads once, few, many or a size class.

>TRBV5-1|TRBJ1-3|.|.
TGCGCCAGCAGCCCTAGGGGCGGAAACACCATATATTTT
CASSPRGGNTIYF
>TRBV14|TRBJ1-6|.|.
TGTGCCAGCAGCTGGCCTGCCTCACCCCTCCACTTT
CASSWPASPLHF
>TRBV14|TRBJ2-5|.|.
TGTGCCAGCAGATTGGCGGGAATTGAGACCCAGTACTTC
CASRLAGIETQYF
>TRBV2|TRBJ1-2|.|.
TGTGCCAGCAGGGGTCGGTCTTGGTATGGCTACACCTTC
CASRGRSWYGYTF
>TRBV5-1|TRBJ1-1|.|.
TGCGCCAGCAGCGACGGGGGACACCCGAACACTGAAGCTTTCTTT
CASSDGGHPNTEAFF
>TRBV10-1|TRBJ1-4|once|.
TGCGCCAGCAGATTTTTGTTTTTT
CASRFLFF
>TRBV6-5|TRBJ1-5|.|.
TGTGCCAGCAGTCCTATAGGGTCCAATCAGCCCCAGCATTTT
CASSPIGSNQPQHF
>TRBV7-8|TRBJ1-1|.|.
TGTGCCAGCGAGTCACAGGGTATCGGTGGATCTGAAGCTTTCTTT
CASESQGIGGSEAFF
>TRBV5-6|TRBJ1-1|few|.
TGTGCCAGCAGCTTGGCGCAGGCAGGGAACACTGAAGCTTTCTTT
CASSLAQAGNTEAFF
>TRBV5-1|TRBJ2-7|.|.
TGCGCCAGCAGCTTGGAAGGAATCTACGAGCAGTACTTC
CASSLEGIYEQYF
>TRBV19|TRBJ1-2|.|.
TGTGCCAGTAGTACCTTCGACGGGTTCTATGGCTACACCTTC
CASSTFDGFYGYTF
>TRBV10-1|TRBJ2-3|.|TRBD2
TGCGCCAGCAGTGAGTACGCGGGAGGCACAGATACGCAGTATTTT
CASSEYAGGTDTQYF
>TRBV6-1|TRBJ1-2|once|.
TGTGCCAGCAGTGAATTGGGGTACAGCGAGGGGGATGGCTACACCTTC
CASSELGYSEGDGYTF
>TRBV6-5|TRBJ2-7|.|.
TGTGCCAGCAGTGCCCAAAGCGGGCCAACTTACGAGCAGTACTTC
CASSAQSGPTYEQYF
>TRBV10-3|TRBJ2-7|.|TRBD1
TGTGCCATCAGTGATCCCGGGACAGGGGGCCCCTACGAGCAGTACTTC
CAISDPGTGGPYEQYF
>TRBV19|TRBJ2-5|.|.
TGTGCCAGTAGTCGAACCGGGACGAAAGAAGAGACCCAGTACTTC
CASSRTGTKEETQYF
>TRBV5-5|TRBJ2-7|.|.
TGTGCCAGCAGCTTGAGCATCCCCTCCTACGAGCAGTACTTC
CASSLSIPSYEQYF
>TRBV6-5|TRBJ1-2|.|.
TGTGCCAGCAGAACAGGTTCGGGCTATGGCTACACCTTC
CASRTGSGYGYTF
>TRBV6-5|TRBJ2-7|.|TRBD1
TGTGCCAGCAGTTACTCTTGGGACAGGGGAGACTACGAGCAGTACTTC
CASSYSWDRGDYEQYF
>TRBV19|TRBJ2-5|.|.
TGTGCCAGTAGTATATTGCCAGGGGATCGAGAGACCCAGTACTTC
CASSILPGDRETQYF
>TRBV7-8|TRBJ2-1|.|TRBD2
TGTGCCAGCAGGCGGGAGTATGAGCAGTTCTTC
CASRREYEQFF
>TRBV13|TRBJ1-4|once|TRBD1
TGTGCCAGCAGCTCCCAAGGGACAGGAGATGAAAAACTGTTTTTT
CASSSQGTGDEKLFF
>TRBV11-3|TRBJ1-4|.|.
TGTGCCAGCAGCGAACGAGGTGAAAAACTGTTTTTT
CASSERGEKLFF
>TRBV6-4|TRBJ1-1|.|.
TGTGCCAGCAGATCCTTAGAAAAGGGTTCTGAAGCTTTCTTT
CASRSLEKGSEAFF
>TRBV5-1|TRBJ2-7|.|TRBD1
TGCGCCAGCAGCGAGGGATCCAGGGGGCGCGACGAGCAGTACTTC
CASSEGSRGRDEQYF
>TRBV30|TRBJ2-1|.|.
TGTGCCTGGACTGCGGGACATTTGAATGAGCAGTTCTTC
CAWTAGHLNEQFF
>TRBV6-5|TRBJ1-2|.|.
TGTGCCAGCAGTTACTCAAACTCAGGGGATGGCTACACCTTC
CASSYSNSGDGYTF
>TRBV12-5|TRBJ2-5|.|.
TGTGCTAGTGGTTGGAAAATACAAGAGACCCAGTACTTC
CASGWKIQETQYF
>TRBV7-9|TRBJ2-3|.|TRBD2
TGTGCCAGCAGCTTGCTAGCGGACACAGATACGCAGTATTTT
CASSLLADTDTQYF
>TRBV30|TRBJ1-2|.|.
TGTGCCTGGAGCCACCTAGCCCCGAGCGGCTATGGCTACACCTTC
CAWSHLAPSGYGYTF
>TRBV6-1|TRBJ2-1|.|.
TGTGCCAGCAGTGGGGGGGGCGGGCGCTCCTACAATGAGCAGTTCTTC
CASSGGGGRSYNEQFF
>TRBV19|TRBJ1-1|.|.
TGTGCCAGTAGTATAGGAAACACTGAAGCTTTCTTT
CASSIGNTEAFF
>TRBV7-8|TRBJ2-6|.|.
TGTGCCAGCAGCTTAGGAGGGACTGGGGCCAACGTCCTGACTTTC
CASSLGGTGANVLTF
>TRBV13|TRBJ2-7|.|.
TGTGCCGCCCGGCAGATAGGGACCTACGAGCAGTACTTC
CAARQIGTYEQYF
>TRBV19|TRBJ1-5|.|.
TGTGCCAGTAACACCGGGACGCGAGGAAATCAGCCCCAGCATTTT
CASNTGTRGNQPQHF
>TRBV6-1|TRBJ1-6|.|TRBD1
TGTGCCAGCACCCAGGGGGCGAGTTCACCCCTCCACTTT
CASTQGASSPLHF
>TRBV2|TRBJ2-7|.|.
TGTGCCAGGGGGGTGGACTACGAGCAGTACTTC
CARGVDYEQYF
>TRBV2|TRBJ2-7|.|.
TGTGCCAGTCCGGGCAGGGTCATCCACGAGCAGTACTTC
CASPGRVIHEQYF
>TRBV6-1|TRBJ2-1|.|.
TGTGCCAGCAGTCCACGGAACAATGAGCAGTTCTTC
CASSPRNNEQFF
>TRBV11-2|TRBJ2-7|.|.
TGTGCCACCCAGGACTCCTACGAGCAGTACTTC
CATQDSYEQYF
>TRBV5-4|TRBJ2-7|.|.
TGTGCCAGCAGCCATCCGGATGTCTACGAGCAGTACTTC
CASSHPDVYEQYF